The 14 T cell receptor beta chains below come from one sample, sequenced in a study of chemoradiotherapy in HPV16-positive cancers. Some clones are missing from TCRdb's copy, which holds only in-frame ones; the method was immunoSEQ multiplex PCR. The sample has 45,000 to 60,000 clones, 90% seen once. Sequencing used blood, obtained from a patient who underwent chemoradiotherapy. All receptors derive from a human donor with HPV-associated anogenital cancer.

This chain joins TRBV19 and TRBJ1-5; 9 nucleotides agree with TRBD1. Germline lookup yields CDR1 LNHDA and CDR2 SQIVND (reference sequence). The CDR3 runs to 13 residues. With 10 bases clipped from V and 4 bases from J, the junction kept 5 bases outside the gene matches. In nucleotides, the CDR3 is TGTGCCACCATCGGACAGGGGAATCAGCCCCAGCATTTT. This sequence encodes CATIGQGNQPQHF.

This rearrangement joins TRBV5-1 to TRBJ2-2, with unresolved D. CDR1 is SGHRS, CDR2 YFSETQ, per germline. CDR3 length: 14 amino acids. Trimming took 2 bases from V and 3 from J, leaving 8 bases between them. The CDR3 loop reads CASSFGQDTGELFF. The CDR3, as DNA: TGCGCCAGCAGCTTCGGTCAGGACACCGGGGAGCTGTTTTTT. Full variable domain (outside the CDR3, taken from reference TRBV5-1 and TRBJ2-2): KAGVTQTPRYLIKTRGQQVTLSCSPISGHRSVSWYQQTPGQGLQFLFEYFSETQRNKGNFPGRFSGRQFSNSRSEMNVSTLELGDSALYLCASSFGQDTGELFFGEGSRLTVL.

This chain joins TRBV18 and TRBJ1-3; D unclear. Trimming took off 2 bases at V and 0 bases at J, with 5 bases between the two ends. Germline loops: CDR1 KGHSH, CDR2 LQKENI. CDR3 length: 14 residues. The CDR3 here is CASSPGGSGNTIYF. The CDR3 coding sequence is TGTGCCAGCTCACCAGGCGGCTCTGGAAACACCATATATTTT.

This chain joins TRBV7-9 and TRBJ2-7; no clear D. CDR3 length equals 14 residues. The V end was cut by 5 bases, the J end by 0 bases, with 11 bases between. Germline V lookup: CDR1 SEHNR, CDR2 FQNEAQ (reference sequence). The chain's CDR3 is CASSPPGSSYEQYF. In DNA form, the CDR3 reads TGTGCCAGCAGCCCCCCCGGTTCCTCCTACGAGCAGTACTTC.

The genes are TRBV6-5 and TRBJ2-2; 9 positions agree with TRBD1. CDR3 length: 15 residues. V lost 6 bases to trimming and J lost 6 bases; unmatched junction nucleotides: 8. Per germline, CDR1 MNHEY and CDR2 SVGAGI. The CDR3 spells CASSPGTGSPGELFF. The CDR3 nucleotides read TGTGCCAGCAGCCCCGGGACAGGGAGTCCCGGGGAGCTGTTTTTT.

The V and J genes are TRBV7-3 and TRBJ2-3; TRBD2 matches at 13 bases. V dropped 2 bases and J dropped 5; count of bases not matched to a gene: 4. The CDR3 has 16 amino acids. Germline V gene sequence: CDR1 SGHTA, CDR2 FQGTGA. The CDR3 spells CASSLGLAGVGDTQYF. CDR3 DNA sequence: TGTGCCAGCAGCTTAGGACTAGCGGGAGTGGGAGATACGCAGTATTTT.

The gene calls are TRBV27 and TRBJ2-1; no clear D. The V gene lost 3 bases and the J gene lost 1 base, with 10 bases spanning the gap. This CDR3 has 15 residues. Germline CDR1 is MNHEY and CDR2 is SMNVEV (reference sequence). CDR3 coding DNA: TGTGCCAGCAGTTTGCAGATTCGGTCCTACAATGAGCAGTTCTTC. Its protein product is CASSLQIRSYNEQFF.

The CDR3, as DNA: TGTGCCAGCAACAAAGTACCGGGGGGCTACGAGCAGTACTTC. It encodes CASNKVPGGYEQYF. The genes are TRBV7-9 and TRBJ2-7; 7 bases align to TRBD2. The length of the CDR3 is 14 residues. Germline V lookup: CDR1 SEHNR, CDR2 FQNEAQ (reference sequence). Trimming removed 7 bases from V and 3 bases from J; junction bases left unmatched: 9.

This clone came up a few times. The chain carries TRBV6-5 and TRBJ2-1; TRBD2 aligns across 7 bases. The CDR3 contains 16 residues. Losses at the gene ends were 2 bases for V and 8 bases for J; bases not matched to a gene: 12. The germline V gene encodes CDR1 MNHEY and CDR2 SVGAGI. The CDR3 DNA follows: TGTGCCAGCAGTTACAGTGGGGGGGGGACGGGCGATGAGCAGTTCTTC. It encodes CASSYSGGGTGDEQFF.

The chain combines TRBV7-8 with TRBJ2-1; TRBD2 agrees at 10 bases. V shed 4 bases, J shed 3 bases, and the junction held 9 bases outside the gene matches. This CDR3 region has 17 residues. Germline-derived CDR1 and CDR2 are SGHVS and FQNEAQ. The CDR3 spells CASSSSATSGRYNEQFF. CDR3 bases: TGTGCCAGCAGCTCCTCCGCGACTAGCGGGCGCTACAATGAGCAGTTCTTC.

The V gene is TRBV6-5, the J gene TRBJ1-3; D uncertain. The germline CDR1 and CDR2 sequences are MNHEY and SVGAGI. V lost 4 bases, J lost 0 bases, and 10 bases lay in between. The CDR3 sequence is 15 residues long. The DNA for the CDR3 is TGTGCCAGCAGTTCCCCCTCGGGCTCTGGAAACACCATATATTTT. Protein product: CASSSPSGSGNTIYF.

V is TRBV19 and J is TRBJ2-2; no definite D call. The CDR3 has 13 amino acids. The V gene's germline CDR1 is LNHDA and CDR2 SQIVND (reference sequence). Trimming stripped 3 bases from V and 5 bases from J, with 7 bases between. For the CDR3, the DNA is TGTGCCAGTAGTATCCTAGGGACCGGGGAGCTGTTTTTT. Translating it yields CASSILGTGELFF.

CDR3 protein: CASSLDRVNTEAFF. CDR3 bases: TGTGCCAGCAGCTTAGATAGGGTGAACACTGAAGCTTTCTTT. J is TRBJ1-1 and V is TRBV11-2; D is uncertain. This CDR3 has 14 amino acids. With 0 bases removed from V and 0 bases from J, the gap between germline ends came to 5 bases. Germline V CDR1 and CDR2: SGHAT, FQNNGV.

V gene TRBV7-8 combines with J gene TRBJ1-2; no clear D. Germline values: CDR1 SGHVS, CDR2 FQNEAQ. The V end lost 3 bases, the J end lost 6 bases, and 8 bases lay between the germline ends. The CDR3 contains 12 residues. In DNA, the CDR3 is TGTGCCAGCAGCTTTCAGACGGATGGCTACACCTTC. Amino acid sequence: CASSFQTDGYTF.